This T cell receptor (beta chain) is drawn from a study of CD8 T cells in Susac syndrome. The junction had 2 bases not matched to a gene; V was cut back by 9 bases and J by 0 bases. Germline assignment: CDR1 LNHNV and CDR2 YYDKDF (reference sequence). The CDR3 sequence is 12 residues long. RNA was extracted with the RNeasy kit, and a quantity of roughly 0.45 to 1 ug was reverse transcribed using random hexamers. One entry per CDR3 protein, called by TCRdb with MiXCR from the immunoSEQ multiplex PCR reads. Of 80,000 or so distinct CDR3 sequences detected, approximately 93% appear once; the ten largest clones hold roughly 0.5%. In contrast to the negatively isolated CD8+ and CD4+ T cells, TEMRA cells were FACS-enriched. This clonotype was detected only once.

The chain carries TRBV15 and TRBJ2-7; 7 bases match TRBD1. The sample consisted of CD8+ T cells from PBMCs. This clonotype was obtained from a human donor with Susac syndrome. CDR3 amino acids: CATGQLSYEQYF. The DNA for the CDR3 is TGTGCCACGGGACAGCTCTCCTACGAGCAGTACTTC.